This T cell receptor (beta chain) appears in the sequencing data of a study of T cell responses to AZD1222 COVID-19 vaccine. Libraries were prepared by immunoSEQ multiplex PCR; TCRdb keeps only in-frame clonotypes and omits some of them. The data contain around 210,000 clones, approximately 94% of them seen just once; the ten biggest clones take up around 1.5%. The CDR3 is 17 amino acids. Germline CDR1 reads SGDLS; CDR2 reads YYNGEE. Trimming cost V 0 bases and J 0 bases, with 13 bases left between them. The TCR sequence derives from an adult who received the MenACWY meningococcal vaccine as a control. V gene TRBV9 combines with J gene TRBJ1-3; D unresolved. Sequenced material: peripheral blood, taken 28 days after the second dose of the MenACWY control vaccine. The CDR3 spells CASSVGRSLSSGNTIYF. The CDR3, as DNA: TGTGCCAGCAGCGTAGGTCGGAGTTTAAGCTCTGGAAACACCATATATTTT. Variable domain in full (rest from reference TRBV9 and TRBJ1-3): DSGVTQTPKHLITATGQRVTLRCSPRSGDLSVYWYQQSLDQGLQFLIQYYNGEERAKGNILERFSAQQFPDLHSELNLSSLELGDSALYFCASSVGRSLSSGNTIYFGEGSWLTVV.